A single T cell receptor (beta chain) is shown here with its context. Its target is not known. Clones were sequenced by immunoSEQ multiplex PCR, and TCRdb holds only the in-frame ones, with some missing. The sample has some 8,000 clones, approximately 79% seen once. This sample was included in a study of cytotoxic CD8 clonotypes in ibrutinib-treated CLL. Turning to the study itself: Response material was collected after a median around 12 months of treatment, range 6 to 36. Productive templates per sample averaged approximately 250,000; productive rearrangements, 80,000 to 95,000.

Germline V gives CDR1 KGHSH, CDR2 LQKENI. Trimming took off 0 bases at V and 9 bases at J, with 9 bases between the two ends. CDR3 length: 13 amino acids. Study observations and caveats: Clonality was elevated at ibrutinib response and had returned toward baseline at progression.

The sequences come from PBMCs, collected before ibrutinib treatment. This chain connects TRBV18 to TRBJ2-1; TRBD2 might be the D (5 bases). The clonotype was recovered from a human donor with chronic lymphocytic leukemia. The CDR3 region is CASSPPIGVEQFF. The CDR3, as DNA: TGTGCCAGCTCACCACCGATCGGGGTTGAGCAGTTCTTC.